The 23 T cell receptor beta chains below come from one sample, sequenced in a study of human T cells and chemical hapten exposure (dated by TCRdb to about 2021). The time point label, read with the paper, signifies: patch test 1, 2 weeks after DPC sensitization. Sample treatment or condition, as interpreted from the label and publication: therapeutic diphenylcyclopropenone sensitization with weekly scalp DPC. The library was generated by RACE. Sequencing was carried out with a NextSeq 500. TCRdb reprocessed the public reads (quality trimming at Q25 with fastp, clone calling with MiXCR) and kept in-frame beta chains. Each CDR3 protein appears once, grouped with its most common genes and DNA. In all, the sample holds roughly 180,000 distinct CDR3 sequences, and approximately 20% of those were seen once. Of the sample, under 7% falls within the top ten clones. The sample was whole blood, taken in connection with sensitization to the hapten diphenylcyclopropenone (DPC). The receptors were gathered from a woman in her forties or fifties with alopecia areata. Some clones in this sample may be carry-over from other donors' samples.

This clonotype was seen only a few times. The CDR3, as DNA: TGCACTTCCCCAGCGGTCAGCACAGATACGCAGTATTTT. Translating it yields CTSPAVSTDTQYF. The rearrangement links TRBV20-1 to TRBJ2-3; a weak D match, TRBD2 (5 bases). The CDR3 spans 13 residues. Germline V CDR1 and CDR2: DFQATT, SNEGSKA (reference sequence).

The rearrangement links TRBV7-9 to TRBJ2-1; D might be TRBD2 (5 bases). This CDR3 comprises 13 residues. Trimming stripped 5 bases from V and 12 bases from J, with 17 bases between. CDR1 and CDR2 from the germline V gene are SEHNR and FQNEAQ (reference sequence). The CDR3 nucleotides read TGTGCCAGCAGCACTAGACTTGTTTATGGGCAGTTCTTC. This gives the protein CASSTRLVYGQFF.

This clonotype was counted between two and nine times. The chain joins TRBV7-9 to TRBJ2-7; TRBD1 matches at 8 bases. CDR3 length: 14 residues. V was pared by 4 bases and J by 6 bases, with 8 bases of the junction left unmatched. Germline assignment: CDR1 SEHNR and CDR2 FQNEAQ (reference sequence). In nucleotides, the CDR3 is TGTGCCAGCAGCTCTAGGACAGGGACGGGCGAGCAGTACTTC. It encodes CASSSRTGTGEQYF.

As to this clonotype: Given the absence of the conserved phenylalanine or tryptophan at the CDR3 end, a read error is likely. Because the CDR3's place on the DNA is in doubt, the DNA is left out and the CDR3 is given as listed by TCRdb. This rearrangement joins TRBV10-1 to TRBJ2-1; the table assigns TRBD2, which was not confirmed against the DNA. The length of the CDR3 is 15 amino acids, counting both ends. Germline loops: CDR1 WNHNN, CDR2 SYGVQD (reference sequence). The CDR3 loop is CASSESGVLAGGPIL.

This clonotype was picked up many times. CDR3 sequence: CASSSREGRPYEQYF. The CDR3 bases are TGTGCCAGCAGCTCGCGGGAGGGCCGCCCCTACGAGCAGTACTTC. The chain has TRBV5-4 and TRBJ2-7, with 9 bases fitting TRBD2. The CDR3 spans 15 residues. Trimming took 3 bases from V and 2 from J; bases not matched to a gene: 6. The germline CDR1 and CDR2 sequences are SGHNT and YYREEE (reference sequence).

The chain has TRBV5-6 and TRBJ2-2; 8 nucleotides align to TRBD1. The CDR3 extends over 15 amino acids. Germline CDR1 is SGHDT and CDR2 is YYEEEE. Unmatched junction bases numbered 5, after V lost 3 bases and J lost 4 bases. This CDR3 is CASSSQGVGTGELFF. As DNA, the CDR3 is TGTGCCAGCAGCTCACAGGGGGTCGGCACCGGGGAGCTGTTTTTT.

The V and J genes are TRBV6-1 and TRBJ1-6, with TRBD1 matching 9 bases. This CDR3 contains 16 residues. The junction had 6 bases not matched to a gene; V was cut back by 6 bases and J by 3 bases. Looked up from germline, CDR1 is MNHNS and CDR2 is SASEGT. DNA of the CDR3: TGTGCCAGCAGCCCCAAGACAGGGGGCTATAATTCACCCCTCCACTTT. It translates to CASSPKTGGYNSPLHF.

This clonotype was observed a handful of times. The rearrangement links TRBV6-2 or TRBV6-3 to TRBJ2-7; D call uncertain. Germline CDR1 and CDR2: MNHEY and SVGEGT. V lost 7 bases, J lost 0 bases, and 10 bases lay in between. The CDR3 spans 13 residues. The CDR3 region has the DNA TGTGCCAGCATCCACTCCAGCTCCTACGAGCAGTACTTC. Its protein product is CASIHSSSYEQYF.

This clonotype was seen once. The gene calls are TRBV7-8 and TRBJ2-5; D may correspond to TRBD1 or TRBD2 (5 bases each). Between the trimmed V and J ends, which lost 5 bases and 4 bases, there was a span of 14 bases. Germline CDR1 and CDR2: SGHVS and FQNEAQ. There are 14 residues in the CDR3. CDR3 DNA sequence: TGTGCCAGCAGCAGCGGAGGCACAGGAGAGACCCAGTACTTC. It specifies CASSSGGTGETQYF.

This clonotype turned up a few times. The J gene is TRBJ2-1, the V gene TRBV9; 12 bases are a match to TRBD2. CDR1 SGDLS and CDR2 YYNGEE come from the germline V gene. V was clipped by 3 bases and J by 7 bases; unmatched bases: 5. The CDR3 totals 15 residues. The CDR3 protein is CASSETSGSGNEQFF. CDR3 in DNA: TGTGCCAGCAGCGAGACTAGCGGGAGTGGAAATGAGCAGTTCTTC.

This clonotype occurred a few times. The chain is built from TRBV5-1 and TRBJ2-7; no clear D. The ends were cut back, 4 bases at V and 4 bases at J, with 6 bases in the middle. CDR1 is SGHRS, CDR2 YFSETQ, per germline. This CDR3 spans 11 amino acids. The CDR3 bases are TGCGCCAGCAGCGAGGAGTACGAGCAGTACTTC. This encodes CASSEEYEQYF.

About this clonotype itself: At one end, the junction sequence differs from germline, possibly due to a read error. The genes are TRBV7-2 and TRBJ2-3; TRBD2 matches 11 bases. The CDR3 runs to 16 residues. Germline V lookup: CDR1 SGHTA, CDR2 FQGNSA. The CDR3 coding sequence is TGTGTCAGCAGCGTAAGACTAGCGGGAATGACAGATACGCAGTATTTT. Its translation is CVSSVRLAGMTDTQYF.

This clonotype occurred a few times. The chain is built from TRBV7-2 and TRBJ2-1, with D unclear. V lost 5 bases, J lost 9 bases, and 17 bases lay in between. Per germline, CDR1 SGHTA and CDR2 FQGNSA. CDR3 size: 14 residues. CDR3 amino acids: CASSPPGPGREQFF. For the CDR3, the DNA is TGTGCCAGCAGCCCCCCCGGACCCGGTCGTGAGCAGTTCTTC.

V gene TRBV20-1 combines with J gene TRBJ1-6; D not resolved. V dropped 2 bases and J dropped 8 bases, with 13 bases sitting between them. Germline V gene data show CDR1 as DFQATT and CDR2 as SNEGSKA (reference sequence). The length of the CDR3 is 14 residues. The CDR3: CSARKVAADSPLHF. CDR3 nucleotides: TGCAGTGCTAGAAAGGTAGCAGCCGATTCACCCCTCCACTTT.

The chain has TRBV11-3 and TRBJ2-1; D unresolved. Deletions cut 0 bases from V and 7 bases from J, with 7 bases between. In germline, CDR1 is SGHNT, CDR2 YENEEA. The CDR3 sequence is 13 residues long. The CDR3: CASSLESVNEQFF. The CDR3 nucleotides read TGTGCCAGCAGCTTAGAAAGTGTGAATGAGCAGTTCTTC.

The chain links TRBV27 to TRBJ2-7, with D possibly TRBD2 on 6 matching bases. Trimming removed 0 bases from V and 2 bases from J, with 11 bases in between. The germline V gene has CDR1 MNHEY and CDR2 SMNVEV (reference sequence). The CDR3 sequence is 15 residues long. For the CDR3, the DNA is TGTGCCAGCAGTTTATCCCCCGGGAGCACCTACGAGCAGTACTTC. Its protein is CASSLSPGSTYEQYF.

The chain combines TRBV12-3 or TRBV12-4 with TRBJ2-1; D is unresolved. Trimming shortened V by 3 bases and J by 4 bases, and 7 bases separated the two germline ends. The CDR3 is 13 residues long. The CDR3 reads CASSLSRYNEQFF. The CDR3 bases are TGTGCCAGCAGTTTGTCCAGGTACAATGAGCAGTTCTTC.

The CDR3 protein is CSARDPWLAGKRSEQFF. Written as DNA, the CDR3 is TGCAGTGCTAGAGATCCCTGGCTAGCGGGAAAGCGGAGTGAGCAGTTCTTC. The rearrangement joins TRBV20-1 to TRBJ2-1; 9 nucleotides match TRBD2. The V segment lost 0 bases and the J segment 9 bases; nucleotides outside the gene matches: 15. Germline V gene sequence: CDR1 DFQATT, CDR2 SNEGSKA (reference sequence). The CDR3 has 17 amino acids.

The V call is TRBV5-4, the J call TRBJ1-1; no definite D call. V shed 5 bases and J shed 2 bases, with 13 bases lying between them. The CDR3 length is 14 residues. Germline loops: CDR1 SGHNT, CDR2 YYREEE (reference sequence). CDR3 nucleotide sequence: TGTGCCAGCAGTCTACCGGGGTACAACACTGAAGCTTTCTTT. It translates to CASSLPGYNTEAFF.

This clonotype has a count of ten or more. A junction end diverges from the germline sequence, so it may reflect a read error. V gene TRBV5-1 combines with J gene TRBJ2-5; D possibly corresponds to TRBD2 (5 bases). This CDR3 spans 13 amino acids. CDR1 is SGHRS, CDR2 YFSETQ, per germline. CDR3 in amino acids: CASSLNTQETQYF. The CDR3 nucleotides read TGTGCTAGCAGCCTAAACACCCAAGAGACCCAGTACTTC.

This clonotype has only a few counts. This chain joins TRBV11-2 and TRBJ2-1, with D unresolved. Trimming took off 0 bases at V and 0 bases at J, with 6 bases between the two ends. Germline lookup yields CDR1 SGHAT and CDR2 FQNNGV. The length of the CDR3 is 15 residues. The CDR3 loop is CASSLDRSSYNEQFF. The CDR3 DNA reads as TGTGCCAGCAGCTTAGATAGGAGCTCCTACAATGAGCAGTTCTTC. The whole variable domain, filled in from reference TRBV11-2 and TRBJ2-1, reads EAGVAQSPRYKIIEKRQSVAFWCNPISGHATLYWYQQILGQGPKLLIQFQNNGVVDDSQLPKDRFSAERLKGVDSTLKIQPAKLEDSAVYLCASSLDRSSYNEQFFGPGTRLTVL.

V is TRBV7-2 and J is TRBJ2-3; TRBD2 agrees at 10 bases. V lost 5 bases and J lost 0; bases outside the gene matches: 8. There are 17 residues in the CDR3. Germline V gives CDR1 SGHTA, CDR2 FQGNSA. CDR3 in DNA: TGTGCCAGCAGCCTTACCGGGACTAGCGCTAGCACAGATACGCAGTATTTT. It is translated as CASSLTGTSASTDTQYF.

This clonotype was counted only a few times. The genes are TRBV7-8 and TRBJ2-2; TRBD1 aligns across 9 bases. The CDR3 loop spans 15 amino acids. Germline V gene data show CDR1 as SGHVS and CDR2 as FQNEAQ. V trimming: 4 bases; J trimming: 6 bases; junction bases outside the gene matches: 6. The CDR3 region is CASSSRDRVSGELFF. DNA of the CDR3: TGTGCCAGCAGCTCAAGGGACAGGGTATCCGGGGAGCTGTTTTTT.